This T cell receptor beta chain originates from a study of blood T cell repertoires in COVID-19. Study as a whole: The origin of the acute and convalescent COVID-19 samples was the United States, Italy and Spain. In each case, the material was cDNA or gDNA derived from T cells, B-cell-depleted T cells, or PBMCs.

This clone was seen a few times. The CDR3 sequence is 15 residues long. Per germline, CDR1 SGDLS and CDR2 YYNGEE. V dropped 3 bases and J dropped 0 bases, with 10 bases sitting between them. In the original processing: Amplification from reference gene primers served as the basis for estimated nucleated cell counts. Sequencing used immunoSEQ multiplex PCR; TCRdb keeps in-frame clones, though not all of them. D and trimming were read from the DNA, whereas the V and J calls and clone size are those reported in that table. Counted here are approximately 150,000 clones, about 90% occurring once; the ten biggest clones make up roughly 6.6%.

V gene TRBV9 combines with J gene TRBJ2-1, with a tentative D call TRBD1 (7 bases). Sequencing was done on a sample of peripheral blood. This TCR was sampled from a man aged 80 or over with acute or convalescent COVID-19. CDR3 bases: TGTGCCAGCAGCGGCAGGGGGGACTCCTACAATGAGCAGTTCTTC. Its translation is CASSGRGDSYNEQFF.